One sample yielded the 28 T cell receptor beta chains listed below, sequenced in a study of blood T cell repertoires in COVID-19. Measured with immunoSEQ multiplex PCR; TCRdb has only the in-frame clones, and not every one. The data contain almost 80,000 clones, roughly 85% of them singletons. The sample was peripheral blood. These receptors came from a woman in her seventies with acute or convalescent COVID-19.

This clone came up many times. The chain links TRBV19 to TRBJ1-1; the D is unclear. The V end was cut by 2 bases, the J end by 0 bases, with 7 bases between. CDR3 length: 14 residues. The germline gives CDR1 LNHDA, CDR2 SQIVND (reference sequence). DNA of the CDR3: TGTGCCAGTAGTATAAGAGGGCTGAACACTGAAGCTTTCTTT. It is translated as CASSIRGLNTEAFF.

This chain joins TRBV6-1 and TRBJ1-1; 12 bases fit TRBD1. The CDR3 is made up of 18 amino acids. CDR1 and CDR2 (germline): MNHNS, SASEGT. V lost 3 bases and J lost 4; bases outside the gene matches: 12. CDR3 in amino acids: CASSDLFPGQGASTEAFF. The CDR3, as DNA: TGTGCCAGCAGTGACTTATTCCCGGGACAGGGGGCGAGCACTGAAGCTTTCTTT.

The rearrangement uses TRBV7-9 and TRBJ1-4, with D maybe TRBD1 (6 bases). The length of the CDR3 is 15 residues. CDR1 and CDR2 from the germline V gene are SEHNR and FQNEAQ (reference sequence). V was pared by 4 bases and J by 0 bases, with 9 bases between. This CDR3 reads CASSSWTATNEKLFF. CDR3 DNA: TGTGCCAGCAGCTCGTGGACAGCAACTAATGAAAAACTGTTTTTT.

This clone was seen a single time. The J gene is TRBJ1-3, the V gene TRBV4-1, with D possibly being TRBD1 (5 bases). The CDR3 is 17 amino acids. Germline loops: CDR1 MGHRA, CDR2 YSYEKL. V lost 0 bases to trimming and J lost 0 bases, with 12 bases between them. This chain's CDR3 is CASSQDRVGDSGNTIYF. DNA of the CDR3: TGCGCCAGCAGCCAAGATCGGGTAGGGGACTCTGGAAACACCATATATTTT.

V gene TRBV5-4 combines with J gene TRBJ2-1; 8 bases fit TRBD1. Germline CDR1 SGHNT, CDR2 YYREEE (reference sequence). The trim removed 4 bases at V and 0 bases at J, leaving 3 bases unmatched. The CDR3 sequence is 15 residues long. Here the CDR3 reads CASSHDRGSYNEQFF. DNA of the CDR3: TGTGCCAGCAGCCATGACAGGGGCTCCTACAATGAGCAGTTCTTC.

V is TRBV2 and J is TRBJ2-1; possible D gene TRBD2, 7 bases. V was shortened by 5 bases and J by 4 bases, with 15 bases between the two germline ends. Germline-derived CDR1 and CDR2 are SNHLY and FYNNEI. This CDR3 region has 15 residues. The CDR3 sequence: CASSQTRGGYNEQFF. CDR3 coding DNA: TGTGCCAGCAGTCAGACTAGGGGGGGATACAATGAGCAGTTCTTC.

The chain has TRBV5-1 and TRBJ2-2, with unresolved D. Trimming removed 0 bases at V and 2 bases at J, with 8 bases between. This CDR3 spans 15 amino acids. Germline-derived CDR1 and CDR2 are SGHRS and YFSETQ. The CDR3 loop is CASSLEQRNTGELFF. The CDR3 DNA reads as TGCGCCAGCAGCTTGGAACAGAGAAACACCGGGGAGCTGTTTTTT.

The chain links TRBV29-1 to TRBJ1-2; perhaps TRBD1 as D (5 bases). Germline CDR1 is SQVTM and CDR2 is ANQGSEA. The CDR3 sequence is 14 residues long. V was shortened by 3 bases and J by 4 bases, with 15 bases between the two germline ends. This CDR3 reads CSVEGQGIGYGYTF. For the CDR3, the DNA is TGCAGCGTTGAGGGCCAGGGTATAGGCTATGGCTACACCTTC.

The chain is built from TRBV3-1 (or the pseudogene TRBV3-2) and TRBJ2-1; perhaps TRBD1 as D (5 bases). Germline CDR1 LGHDT, CDR2 YNNKEL (reference sequence). The CDR3 contains 13 residues. The V and J ends lost 4 bases and 10 bases respectively, with 14 bases between them. In nucleotides, the CDR3 is TGTGCCAGCAGCCCGCAGGGTTTGGGGGAGCAGTTCTTC. Its translation is CASSPQGLGEQFF.

The chain employs TRBV12-2 and TRBJ2-7; TRBD1 was called by the table and not checked on the DNA. TRBV12-2 is classified as a pseudogene. CDR3 length: 18 residues. For the CDR3, the DNA is TGTGCAAGTCGCCCCCCACCACTCGATCCGGGACAGGGCTACGAGCAGTACTTC. This gives the protein CASRPPPLDPGQGYEQYF.

The V call is TRBV2, the J call TRBJ1-3, with D possibly being TRBD1 (5 bases). Trimming took off 6 bases at V and 0 bases at J, with 9 bases between the two ends. The germline CDR1 and CDR2 sequences are SNHLY and FYNNEI. This CDR3 has 14 amino acids. CDR3 protein: CASRLRASGNTIYF. The CDR3 bases are TGTGCCAGCAGGCTCAGGGCCTCTGGAAACACCATATATTTT.

The chain has TRBV29-1 and TRBJ1-1, with D maybe TRBD1 (6 bases). The V gene lost 1 base and the J gene lost 1 base, with 19 bases spanning the gap. Germline CDR1 and CDR2: SQVTM and ANQGSEA. The CDR3 has 17 residues. CDR3 sequence reads: CSVEVLAQGPPNTEAFF. The CDR3 region has the DNA TGCAGCGTTGAAGTTCTGGCCCAGGGGCCACCGAACACTGAAGCTTTCTTT.

This chain uses TRBV12-3 or TRBV12-4 with TRBJ2-3; no clear D. The CDR3 loop spans 12 amino acids. V lost 3 bases to trimming and J lost 3 bases, with 4 bases between them. The CDR3 DNA sequence: TGTGCCAGCAGTTTCGGGACAGATACGCAGTATTTT. It codes for CASSFGTDTQYF.

This chain links TRBV2 with TRBJ1-5, with 8 bases aligning to TRBD1. Unmatched junction bases numbered 2, after V lost 5 bases and J lost 5 bases. The CDR3 is 13 amino acids. CDR1 is SNHLY and CDR2 is FYNNEI in the germline V gene. This chain's CDR3 is CASSNRGDQPQHF. For the CDR3, the DNA is TGTGCCAGCAGTAACAGGGGGGATCAGCCCCAGCATTTT.

The V and J genes are TRBV3-1 (or the pseudogene TRBV3-2) and TRBJ1-4, with D unresolved. This CDR3 spans 14 amino acids. Germline loops: CDR1 LGHDT, CDR2 YNNKEL (reference sequence). Trimming took off 4 bases at V and 8 bases at J, with 14 bases between the two ends. CDR3 amino acids: CASSLRAGKEKLFF. The CDR3 DNA reads TGTGCCAGCAGCCTGAGGGCCGGGAAGGAAAAACTGTTTTTT.

CDR3 residues: CASSLGTGETPYNEQFF. CDR3 DNA: TGCGCCAGCAGCTTGGGGACAGGGGAAACACCTTACAATGAGCAGTTCTTC. The chain links TRBV5-1 to TRBJ2-1; 9 bases align to TRBD1. In germline, CDR1 is SGHRS, CDR2 YFSETQ. CDR3 length: 17 amino acids. J was trimmed by 4 bases and V by 0 bases; bases with no gene match: 8.

The chain links TRBV7-3 to TRBJ2-2, with a possible D match to TRBD2 (6 bases). Germline-derived CDR1 and CDR2 are SGHTA and FQGTGA. The V end lost 5 bases, the J end lost 2 bases, and 9 bases lay between the germline ends. This CDR3 spans 14 amino acids. This CDR3 reads CASSPGLNTGELFF. CDR3 DNA sequence: TGTGCCAGCAGCCCGGGACTCAACACCGGGGAGCTGTTTTTT.

The rearrangement links TRBV2 to TRBJ1-2; D is ambiguous. This CDR3 has 13 amino acids. From germline, CDR1 is SNHLY and CDR2 FYNNEI. V shed 4 bases and J shed 4 bases, with 10 bases lying between them. The CDR3 DNA reads TGTGCCAGCAGTGGCGGGTCTTTCTATGGCTACACCTTC. Amino acid sequence: CASSGGSFYGYTF.

The chain has TRBV11-2 and TRBJ2-7; 7 nucleotides line up with TRBD1. The trim removed 2 bases at V and 2 bases at J, leaving 6 bases unmatched. The germline CDR1 and CDR2 sequences are SGHAT and FQNNGV. CDR3 length: 15 amino acids. The CDR3 nucleotides are TGTGCCAGCAGCTTATTGACAGGGAACCCCTACGAGCAGTACTTC. Protein sequence: CASSLLTGNPYEQYF.

V usage is TRBV5-6 and J usage is TRBJ2-7, with TRBD1 matching 8 bases. J gave up 4 bases and V 3 bases, and 3 bases lay outside the gene matches. The CDR3 runs to 13 residues. In germline, CDR1 is SGHDT, CDR2 YYEEEE. This CDR3 is CASSWGQDYEQYF. The CDR3 DNA reads TGTGCCAGCAGCTGGGGACAGGATTACGAGCAGTACTTC. Full variable domain (outside the CDR3, taken from reference TRBV5-6 and TRBJ2-7): DAGVTQSPTHLIKTRGQQVTLRCSPKSGHDTVSWYQQALGQGPQFIFQYYEEEERQRGNFPDRFSGHQFPNYSSELNVNALLLGDSALYLCASSWGQDYEQYFGPGTRLTVT.

V is TRBV14 and J is TRBJ2-3, with a tentative D call TRBD1 (5 bases). The length of the CDR3 is 13 residues. Trimming stripped 10 bases from V and 5 bases from J, with 16 bases between. The germline CDR1 and CDR2 sequences are SGHDN and FVKESK. CDR3: CATDSRVGDTQYF. DNA of the CDR3: TGTGCCACCGACAGCAGGGTAGGAGATACGCAGTATTTT.

To note about this clone: Other DNA sequences in this specimen translate into the identical CDR3. V is TRBV11-2 and J is TRBJ2-1; 8 positions agree with TRBD2. Trimming at V came to 5 bases and at J to 3 bases, leaving 9 bases not matched to a gene. CDR3 length: 16 residues. Germline CDR1 reads SGHAT; CDR2 reads FQNNGV. The CDR3 reads CASSRSGTRVYNEQFF. The CDR3 nucleotides are TGTGCCAGCAGCAGATCCGGGACTAGAGTCTACAATGAGCAGTTCTTC. Looking up the rest from reference TRBV11-2 and TRBJ2-1 gives the full variable domain: EAGVAQSPRYKIIEKRQSVAFWCNPISGHATLYWYQQILGQGPKLLIQFQNNGVVDDSQLPKDRFSAERLKGVDSTLKIQPAKLEDSAVYLCASSRSGTRVYNEQFFGPGTRLTVL.

This clone was detected once. This chain uses TRBV6-4 with TRBJ2-6, with a possible D match to TRBD1 (5 bases). The CDR3 consists of 19 residues. V shed 2 bases and J shed 1 base, with 18 bases lying between them. CDR1 MRHNA and CDR2 SNTAGT come from the germline V gene. This chain's CDR3 is CASSDPPPMTASGANVLTF. The CDR3 bases are TGTGCCAGCAGTGACCCCCCCCCTATGACAGCGTCTGGGGCCAACGTCCTGACTTTC.

The genes are TRBV20-1 and TRBJ2-5; no clear D gene. The germline V gene encodes CDR1 DFQATT and CDR2 SNEGSKA (reference sequence). There are 11 residues in the CDR3. Trimming took off 3 bases at V and 5 bases at J, with 7 bases between the two ends. The CDR3 sequence: CSARAWETQYF. The CDR3 nucleotides read TGCAGTGCTAGGGCCTGGGAGACCCAGTACTTC.

V usage is TRBV11-2 and J usage is TRBJ2-7, with TRBD1 as a possible D gene (6 bases). CDR3 length: 16 amino acids. Trimming took 1 base from V and 3 from J, leaving 16 bases between them. In germline, CDR1 is SGHAT, CDR2 FQNNGV. The CDR3 loop is CASSLVIWGQNYEQYF. The CDR3 DNA is TGTGCCAGCAGCTTAGTCATTTGGGGGCAGAACTACGAGCAGTACTTC.

This chain links TRBV19 with TRBJ1-2; 9 nucleotides agree with TRBD1. Germline lookup yields CDR1 LNHDA and CDR2 SQIVND (reference sequence). Trimming cost V 6 bases and J 8 bases; bases outside gene matches: 10. The CDR3 totals 14 residues. This CDR3 is CASRAGTGISGYTF. The CDR3 bases are TGTGCCAGTAGGGCCGGGACAGGGATCTCCGGCTACACCTTC.

V is TRBV6-1 and J is TRBJ1-4; D is undetermined. CDR1 is MNHNS, CDR2 SASEGT, per germline. This CDR3 spans 15 amino acids. V was shortened by 3 bases and J by 0 bases, with 8 bases between the two germline ends. The CDR3 bases are TGTGCCAGCAGTGATCTACGTGCAACTAATGAAAAACTGTTTTTT. It is translated as CASSDLRATNEKLFF.

V gene TRBV27 combines with J gene TRBJ2-2; possible D gene TRBD1, 6 bases. Trimming removed 4 bases from V and 2 bases from J, with 14 bases in between. The CDR3 sequence is 16 residues long. CDR1 and CDR2 (germline): MNHEY, SMNVEV (reference sequence). The CDR3 protein is CASSYSGASNTGELFF. CDR3 nucleotides: TGTGCCAGCAGTTACTCAGGGGCATCAAACACCGGGGAGCTGTTTTTT.